This TCR beta chain was captured in a study of blood T cell repertoires in COVID-19. This CDR3 region has 15 residues. Germline assignment: CDR1 LNHDA and CDR2 SQIVND (reference sequence). V trimming: 3 bases; J trimming: 4 bases; junction bases outside the gene matches: 7. Original methodology: Reference gene primer amplification gave nucleated cell count estimates. The assay was immunoSEQ multiplex PCR, and TCRdb's table has in-frame clones only and misses some. V and J calls and clone size are copied from that table; D and trimming were computed from the DNA. The sample contains about 380,000 clones, roughly 90% of which appear only once.

The receptor comes from a man aged 35 to 55 with acute or convalescent COVID-19. The source material was peripheral blood. The V and J genes are TRBV19 and TRBJ1-2; 8 bases match TRBD1. CDR3 coding DNA: TGTGCCAGTAGTATGCAGGGGGACAGGCTCTATGGCTACACCTTC. Translation: CASSMQGDRLYGYTF. Together with reference TRBV19 and TRBJ1-2, the CDR3 gives the full variable domain: DGGITQSPKYLFRKEGQNVTLSCEQNLNHDAMYWYRQDPGQGLRLIYYSQIVNDFQKGDIAEGYSVSREKKESFPLTVTSAQKNPTAFYLCASSMQGDRLYGYTFGSGTRLTVV.